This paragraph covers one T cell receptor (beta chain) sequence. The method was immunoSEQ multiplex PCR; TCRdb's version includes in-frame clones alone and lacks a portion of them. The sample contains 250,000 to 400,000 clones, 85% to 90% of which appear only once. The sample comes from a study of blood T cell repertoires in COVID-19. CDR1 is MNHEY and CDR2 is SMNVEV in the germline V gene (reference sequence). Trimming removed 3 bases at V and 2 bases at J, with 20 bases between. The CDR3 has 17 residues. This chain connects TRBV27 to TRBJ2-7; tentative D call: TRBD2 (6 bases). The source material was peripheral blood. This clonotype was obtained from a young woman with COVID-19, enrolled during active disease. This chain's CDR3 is CASSLLATNYGPYEQYF. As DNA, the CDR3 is TGTGCCAGCAGTTTGCTAGCGACGAACTACGGACCCTACGAGCAGTACTTC.